This T cell receptor beta chain was found in a study of T-cell memory formation after mild COVID-19. A word on this clonotype: Its antigen is still unknown.

The study, taken as a whole, reports: Later expanders leaned CD4+, whereas clones that contracted between day 15 and 85 were balanced CD4/CD8. Second-wave clones that peaked on day 37 lacked confirmed SARS-CoV-2 specificity. Contracting CD4+ clones sat mainly in CM and EM; CD8+ in EMRA.

Constant-segment-primed 5'RACE gave TCR alpha and TCR beta cDNA libraries with sample barcodes and UMIs. MiXCR was run by TCRdb on the 5' RACE reads, yielding one entry per CDR3 protein. The sample has roughly 550,000 distinct CDR3 sequences, roughly 20% seen once. This CDR3 spans 14 amino acids. Germline CDR1 ENHRY, CDR2 SYGVKD. Trimming shortened V by 3 bases and J by 8 bases, and 16 bases separated the two germline ends. This clonotype was obtained from an adult woman who had mild COVID-19 (a few samples of this study predate the infection). Cell type and time point are not known. The sequenced sample consisted of PBMCs or a T cell subset sorted from them (not recorded which). This rearrangement joins TRBV10-3 to TRBJ1-2; D call uncertain. The CDR3 is CAISDSDTLTGYTF. Written as DNA, the CDR3 is TGTGCCATCAGTGATTCCGACACCCTAACGGGCTACACCTTC.